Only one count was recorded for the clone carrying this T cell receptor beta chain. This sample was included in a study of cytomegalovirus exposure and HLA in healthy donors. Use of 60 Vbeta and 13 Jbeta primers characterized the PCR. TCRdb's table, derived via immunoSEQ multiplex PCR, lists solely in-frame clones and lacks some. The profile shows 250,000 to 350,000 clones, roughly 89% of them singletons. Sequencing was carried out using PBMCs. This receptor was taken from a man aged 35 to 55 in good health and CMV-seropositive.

The CDR3: CASSFPRRGGSYNEQFF. The CDR3 nucleotides read TGTGCCAGCAGTTTTCCTCGGCGGGGGGGCTCCTACAATGAGCAGTTCTTC. The chain links TRBV28 to TRBJ2-1; 9 nucleotides line up with TRBD2. CDR3 length: 17 residues. J was trimmed by 0 bases and V by 3 bases; bases with no gene match: 6. CDR1 is MDHEN, CDR2 SYDVKM, per germline.